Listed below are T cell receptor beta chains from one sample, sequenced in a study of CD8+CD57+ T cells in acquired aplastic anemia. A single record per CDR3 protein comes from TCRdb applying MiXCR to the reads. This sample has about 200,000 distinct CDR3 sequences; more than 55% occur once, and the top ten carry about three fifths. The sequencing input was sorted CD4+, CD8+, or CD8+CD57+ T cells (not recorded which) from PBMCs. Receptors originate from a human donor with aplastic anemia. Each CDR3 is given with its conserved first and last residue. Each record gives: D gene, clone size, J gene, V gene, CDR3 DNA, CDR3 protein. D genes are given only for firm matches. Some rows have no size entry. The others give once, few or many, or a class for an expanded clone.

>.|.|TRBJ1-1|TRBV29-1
TGCAGCGTTAAGACCGCTACGAACACTGAAGCTTTCTTT
CSVKTATNTEAFF
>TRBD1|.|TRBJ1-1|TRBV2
TGTGCCAGCAGCGGACAGGACGGGAACACTGAAGCTTTCTTT
CASSGQDGNTEAFF
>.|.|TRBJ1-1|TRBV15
TGTGCCACCAGCAAACATTGGGGAATGAACACTGAAGCTTTCTTT
CATSKHWGMNTEAFF
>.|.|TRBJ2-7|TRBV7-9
TGTGCCAGCAGCCCTCCAGCGACAGACGAGCAGTACTTC
CASSPPATDEQYF
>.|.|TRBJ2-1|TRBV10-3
TGTGCCATCAGTGACTCAGGGCTCTCCTACAATGAGCAGTTCTTC
CAISDSGLSYNEQFF
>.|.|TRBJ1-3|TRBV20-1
TGCAGTGCTAGGGACAACAGAGCTACTGGAAACACCATATATTTT
CSARDNRATGNTIYF
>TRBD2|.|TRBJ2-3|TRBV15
TGTGCCACCAGCAGACTGGAGCGGGGCCACGGCACAGATACGCAGTATTTT
CATSRLERGHGTDTQYF
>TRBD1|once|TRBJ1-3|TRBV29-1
TGCAGCGTGGGGGACAGGGCGCTGAACTACTCTGGAAACACCATATATTTT
CSVGDRALNYSGNTIYF
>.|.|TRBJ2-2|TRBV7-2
TGTGCCAGCAGTCTAACTTCCGGGACCTCACCCGGGGAGCTGTTTTTT
CASSLTSGTSPGELFF
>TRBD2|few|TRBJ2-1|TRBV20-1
TGCAGTGCTGGAGAGCGGGGCGAGCAGTTCTTC
CSAGERGEQFF
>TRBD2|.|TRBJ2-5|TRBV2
TGTGCCAGGGGACTAGCGGGAGCCAACCAAGAGACCCAGTACTTC
CARGLAGANQETQYF
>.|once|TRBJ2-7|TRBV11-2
TGTGCCAGCAGCTCTATGACGACTCACGAACAGTACTTC
CASSSMTTHEQYF
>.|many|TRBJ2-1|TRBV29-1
TGCAGCGTTGAATACTCTAGGCACAATGAGCAGTTCTTC
CSVEYSRHNEQFF
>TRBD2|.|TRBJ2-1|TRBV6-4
TGTGCCAGCAGTGTCAGAAGCGGGGGGGCCTACAATGAGCAGTTCTTC
CASSVRSGGAYNEQFF
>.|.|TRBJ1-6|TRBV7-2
TGTGCCAGCACCTCCTACCGACGGCCGGGTTCACCCCTCCACTTT
CASTSYRRPGSPLHF
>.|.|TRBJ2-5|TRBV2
TGTGCCAGCAGTCACCGGGACGGACAAGAGACCCAGTACTTC
CASSHRDGQETQYF
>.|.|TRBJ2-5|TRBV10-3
TGTGCCATCAGTGGAAAATGGCCCGAGGTAATGGAGACCCAGTACTTC
CAISGKWPEVMETQYF
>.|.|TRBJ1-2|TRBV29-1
TGCAGCGTTGAAGGGGGAGGGGTGGGTGGCTACACCTTC
CSVEGGGVGGYTF
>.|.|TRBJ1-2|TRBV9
TGTGCCAGCAGCTTAGCGGGGGCTAGCGGCTACACCTTC
CASSLAGASGYTF
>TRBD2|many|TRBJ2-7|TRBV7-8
TGTGCCAGCAGCTCAGGGACTAGCGGGGCCCACGAGCAGTACTTC
CASSSGTSGAHEQYF
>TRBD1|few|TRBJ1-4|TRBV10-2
TGCGACAAGACAGGGTGCGAGGCAACTAATGAAAAACTGTTTTTT
CDKTGCEATNEKLFF
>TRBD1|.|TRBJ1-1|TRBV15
TGTGCCACCAACCCGGGACAGCGAAACACTGAAGCTTTCTTT
CATNPGQRNTEAFF
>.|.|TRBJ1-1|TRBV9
TGTGCCAGCAGCGTGCAGGGGTACCCCGGGGCTGAAGCTTTCTTT
CASSVQGYPGAEAFF
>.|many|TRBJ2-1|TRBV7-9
TGTGCCAGCAGCCTAGACTATGAGCAGTTCTTC
CASSLDYEQFF
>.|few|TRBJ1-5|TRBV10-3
TGTGCCATCAGTGACCAGGGGAACAATCAGCCCCAGCATTTT
CAISDQGNNQPQHF
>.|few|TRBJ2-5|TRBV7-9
TGTGCCAGCAGCTTAGGTTCGGTAGGGGAGACCCAGTACTTC
CASSLGSVGETQYF
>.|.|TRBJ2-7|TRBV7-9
TGCGCCAGCAGCAGCCCAGGATACGAGCAGTACTTC
CASSSPGYEQYF
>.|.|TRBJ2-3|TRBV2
TGTGCCAGCAGTGAAGGTGCAGGACTCGCAGATACGCAGTATTTT
CASSEGAGLADTQYF
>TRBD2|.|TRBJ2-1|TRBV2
TGTGCCAGCAGTGGAACGACTAGCGTGCATGAGCAGTTCTTC
CASSGTTSVHEQFF
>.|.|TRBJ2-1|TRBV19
TGTGCCAGTAGTACTAGGGGAGGCGATGAGCAGTTCTTC
CASSTRGGDEQFF
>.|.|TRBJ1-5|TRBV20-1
TGCAGTGCTACGGTATCCCCCCGTCAGCCCCAGCATTTT
CSATVSPRQPQHF
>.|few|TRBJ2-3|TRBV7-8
TGTGCCAGCAGCTTGGGGCTCAAGGACTCAGGAGATACGCAGTATTTT
CASSLGLKDSGDTQYF
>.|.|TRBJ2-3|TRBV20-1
TGCAGTGCTAGGGGGTCGGCTGTTACAGATACGCAGTATTTT
CSARGSAVTDTQYF
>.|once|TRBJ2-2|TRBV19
TGTGCCTCAGTTATCGGGGCGCGCAGCACCGGGGAGCTGTTTTTT
CASVIGARSTGELFF
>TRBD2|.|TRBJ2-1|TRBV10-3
TGTGCCATTAGCCTAGCGGGTGGCAATGAGCAGTTCTTC
CAISLAGGNEQFF
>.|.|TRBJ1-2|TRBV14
TGTGCCAGCAGCCAAGAGGGCGTTGACAGAACGAGTGGCTACACCTTC
CASSQEGVDRTSGYTF
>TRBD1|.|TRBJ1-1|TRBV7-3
TGTGCCAGCAGCTCCCGGACAGGGGCGAACACTGAAGCTTTCTTT
CASSSRTGANTEAFF
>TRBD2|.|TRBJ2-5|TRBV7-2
TGTGCCAGCAGCGCGACCTCCGGACTAGCGGGAGAGACCCAGTACTTC
CASSATSGLAGETQYF
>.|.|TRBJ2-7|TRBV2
TGTGCCAGCAGTGATGGGGGAGTTTCGGTAAGGGACTTC
CASSDGGVSVRDF
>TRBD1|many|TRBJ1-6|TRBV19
TGTGCCAGTAGCGCGACAGGGTCCCATTCACCCCTCCACTTT
CASSATGSHSPLHF
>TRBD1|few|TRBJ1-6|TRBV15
TGTGCCACCAGCAGATCAGGGGGTCACTCGCCCCTCCACTTT
CATSRSGGHSPLHF
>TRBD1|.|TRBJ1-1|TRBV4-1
TGCGCCAGCAGCCAAGAACAGGGGGGGACTGAAGCTTTCTTT
CASSQEQGGTEAFF
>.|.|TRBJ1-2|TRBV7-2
TGTGCCAGCAGCTTTAGGTCCGAATATGGCTACACCTTC
CASSFRSEYGYTF
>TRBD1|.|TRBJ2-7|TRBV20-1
TGCAGTGCTAGATGGGACAGCTACGAGCAGTACTTC
CSARWDSYEQYF
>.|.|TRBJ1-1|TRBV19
TGTGCCAGTAGTCCCTCGGGACGGCTGAACACTGAAGCTTTCTTT
CASSPSGRLNTEAFF
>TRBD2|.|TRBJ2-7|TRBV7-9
TGTGCCAGCAGCTTAGCAGGTGGCGGGAGGGCCTACGAGCAGTACTTC
CASSLAGGGRAYEQYF
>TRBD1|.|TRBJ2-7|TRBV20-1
TGCAGTGCCCCCGGGACAGGGAACTACGAGCAGTACTTC
CSAPGTGNYEQYF
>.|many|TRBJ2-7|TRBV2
TGTGCCAGCAGTGAAACCACCATCCGCTACGAGCAGTACTTC
CASSETTIRYEQYF
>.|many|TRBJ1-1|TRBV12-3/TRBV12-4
TGTGCCAGCAGTTTAGTTGGGGGGAGGACTGAAGCTTTCTTT
CASSLVGGRTEAFF
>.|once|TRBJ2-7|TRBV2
TGTGCCAGCAGTGAAGTCACAACTCTTAACTACGAGCAGTACTTC
CASSEVTTLNYEQYF
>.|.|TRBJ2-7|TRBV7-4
TGTGCCCCCTCCCTAGTGGGCAGACGGATTAACTACGAGCAGTACTTC
CAPSLVGRRINYEQYF
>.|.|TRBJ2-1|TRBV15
TGTGCCACCAGCCCGCGGGATATCTCCTACAATGAGCAGTTCTTC
CATSPRDISYNEQFF
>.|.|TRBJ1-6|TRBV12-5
TGTGCCAGCAGTGAGGAACAGGGTAGGGTTTCACCCCTCCACTTT
CASSEEQGRVSPLHF
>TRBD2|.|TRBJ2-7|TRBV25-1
TGTGCCAGCAGCTCCTCGCGGGAGGGCCACGAGCAGTACTTC
CASSSSREGHEQYF
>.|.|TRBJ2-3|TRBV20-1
TGCAGTGCTTGTGACACGACTAGCACAGATACGCAGTATTTT
CSACDTTSTDTQYF
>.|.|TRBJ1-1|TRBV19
TGTGCCAGTAACGGGGGGGGTAGGATCACTGAAGCTTTCTTT
CASNGGGRITEAFF
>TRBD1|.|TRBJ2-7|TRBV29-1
TGCAGCGGTGGTACCGGGACAGGGGGCGAGCAGTACTTC
CSGGTGTGGEQYF
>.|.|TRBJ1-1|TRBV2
TGTGCCAGCAGTGTGCCATTTAGGACAGTTAGGAACACTGAAGCTTTCTTT
CASSVPFRTVRNTEAFF
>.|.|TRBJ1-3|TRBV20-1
TGCAGTGCCACAAACACGAACTCTGGAAACACCATATATTTT
CSATNTNSGNTIYF
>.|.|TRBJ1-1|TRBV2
TGTGCCAGTGGTGGAAGGACTGAAGCTTTCTTT
CASGGRTEAFF